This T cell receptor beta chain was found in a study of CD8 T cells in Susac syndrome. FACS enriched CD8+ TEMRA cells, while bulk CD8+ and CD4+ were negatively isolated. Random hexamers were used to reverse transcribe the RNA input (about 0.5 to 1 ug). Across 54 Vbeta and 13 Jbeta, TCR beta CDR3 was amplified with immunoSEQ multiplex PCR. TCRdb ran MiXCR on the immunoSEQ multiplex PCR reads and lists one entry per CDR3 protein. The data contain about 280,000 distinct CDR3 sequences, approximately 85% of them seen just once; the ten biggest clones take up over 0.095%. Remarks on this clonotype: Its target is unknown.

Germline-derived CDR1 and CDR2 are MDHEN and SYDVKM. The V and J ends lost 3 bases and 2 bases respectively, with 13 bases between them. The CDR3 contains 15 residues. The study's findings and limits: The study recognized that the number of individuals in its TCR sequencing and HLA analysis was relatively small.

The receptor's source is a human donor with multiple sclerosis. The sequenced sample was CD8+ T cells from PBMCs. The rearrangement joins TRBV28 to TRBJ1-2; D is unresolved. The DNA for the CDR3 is TGTGCCAGCAGTTTCGGCAGGCGCACCAACTATGGCTACACCTTC. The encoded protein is CASSFGRRTNYGYTF.